This TCR beta chain is from a study of metastatic and nonmetastatic thyroid tumors. Study-wide context: Repertoire comparison spanned blood and tumor or nodule tissue of malignant and benign thyroid patients.

Thyroid surgery had not been preceded by any treatment in any patient. In germline, CDR1 is MNHEY, CDR2 SMNVEV (reference sequence). The V and J ends lost 1 base and 0 bases respectively, with 10 bases between them. The CDR3 has 16 amino acids. Study observations and caveats: Within blood and tumor, benign nodules reportedly had significantly lower TCR beta diversity than malignant thyroid tumors did.

This clone was counted ten times or more. Its antigen is currently unknown. TCRdb reprocessed the PCR reads via MiXCR. Among tens of thousands of clones listed, roughly 15% were seen once. The genes are TRBV27 and TRBJ1-3, with D possibly being TRBD1 (6 bases). Sequenced sample: tumor tissue. The clonotype comes from a female donor with papillary thyroid cancer or a benign thyroid nodule (not recorded which). Some clones in this sample may be carry-over from other donors' samples. CDR3 in amino acids: CASSLFGGYSGNTIYF. CDR3 bases: TGTGCCAGCAGTTTATTTGGGGGCTACTCTGGAAACACCATATATTTT.